A single sample gave rise to the 21 T cell receptor beta chains below, sequenced in a study of T cell changes during pregnancy in multiple sclerosis. The data were produced by immunoSEQ multiplex PCR, yet TCRdb's version contains in-frame clones alone and is incomplete. Of fewer than 25,000 clones listed, 70% to 90% are singletons. Sample: CD4+ T cells from peripheral blood mononuclear cells, taken in the second trimester of pregnancy. These receptor sequences come from a female donor in good health, enrolled as a control in a pregnancy study.

This chain joins TRBV11-2 and TRBJ2-1; 16 bases align to TRBD2. Germline loops: CDR1 SGHAT, CDR2 FQNNGV. CDR3 length equals 16 residues. The V segment lost 5 bases and the J segment 7 bases; nucleotides outside the gene matches: 5. Here the CDR3 DNA reads TGTGCCAGCAGCCAGAAGGGACTAGCGGGGGGGAATGAGCAGTTCTTC. It codes for CASSQKGLAGGNEQFF. Full variable domain (remainder filled in from reference TRBV11-2 and TRBJ2-1): EAGVAQSPRYKIIEKRQSVAFWCNPISGHATLYWYQQILGQGPKLLIQFQNNGVVDDSQLPKDRFSAERLKGVDSTLKIQPAKLEDSAVYLCASSQKGLAGGNEQFFGPGTRLTVL.

The J gene is TRBJ2-2, the V gene TRBV11-3; D perhaps matches TRBD2 (5 bases). The length of the CDR3 is 14 residues. Germline-derived CDR1 and CDR2 are SGHNT and YENEEA. V lost 2 bases and J 6 bases, leaving 10 bases between the germline ends. CDR3 region: CASSLSGSAGELFF. The CDR3, as DNA: TGTGCCAGCAGCTTAAGTGGTAGCGCCGGGGAGCTGTTTTTT.

This clone was seen just once. The V and J genes are TRBV18 and TRBJ1-6; no clear D gene. Germline CDR1 and CDR2: KGHSH and LQKENI. Trimming shortened V by 1 base and J by 7 bases, and 14 bases separated the two germline ends. The length of the CDR3 is 16 residues. In DNA, the CDR3 is TGTGCCAGCTCACCACGCCCGGAGGTGGCAAATTCACCCCTCCACTTT. This translates into CASSPRPEVANSPLHF.

The V call is TRBV7-3, the J call TRBJ2-5; 9 bases are a match to TRBD1. The CDR3 runs to 16 residues. J gave up 1 base and V 0 bases, and 3 bases lay outside the gene matches. Germline V gives CDR1 SGHTA, CDR2 FQGTGA. The CDR3 coding sequence is TGTGCCAGCAGCTTAACCGGGACAGGGATCCAAGAGACCCAGTACTTC. Its protein product is CASSLTGTGIQETQYF.

As to this clone: A read error may account for a junction end that differs from germline. The V and J genes are TRBV9 and TRBJ1-1; D is perhaps TRBD1 (5 bases). Germline V gene data show CDR1 as SGDLS and CDR2 as YYNGEE. The CDR3 has 16 residues. CDR3 residues: CASSADGGGMNTEAFF. The CDR3 DNA follows: TGTGCCAGCAGCGCCGACGGCGGGGGGATGAATACTGAAGCTTTCTTT. Full variable domain (outside the CDR3, taken from reference TRBV9 and TRBJ1-1): DSGVTQTPKHLITATGQRVTLRCSPRSGDLSVYWYQQSLDQGLQFLIQYYNGEERAKGNILERFSAQQFPDLHSELNLSSLELGDSALYFCASSADGGGMNTEAFFGQGTRLTVV.

V is TRBV5-1 and J is TRBJ1-1; TRBD1 is a possible D gene (5 bases). Germline loops: CDR1 SGHRS, CDR2 YFSETQ. Trimming stripped 0 bases from V and 3 bases from J, with 15 bases between. The length of the CDR3 is 16 residues. The CDR3 region has the DNA TGCGCCAGCAGCTTGGAGTTGCGGGGCCCGGACACTGAAGCTTTCTTT. This encodes CASSLELRGPDTEAFF.

The V gene is TRBV5-4, the J gene TRBJ2-3; 8 bases are shared with TRBD2. The trim removed 4 bases at V and 0 bases at J, leaving 7 bases unmatched. CDR1 SGHNT and CDR2 YYREEE come from the germline V gene (reference sequence). This CDR3 has 16 amino acids. The CDR3 spells CASSVVAGTSTDTQYF. CDR3 DNA: TGTGCCAGCAGCGTGGTAGCGGGGACTAGCACAGATACGCAGTATTTT.

The rearrangement uses TRBV18 and TRBJ2-3; D uncertain. Per the germline V gene, CDR1 is KGHSH and CDR2 is LQKENI. V lost 0 bases, J lost 1 base, and 8 bases lay in between. The CDR3 has 15 amino acids. This chain's CDR3 is CASSPPSLGTDTQYF. CDR3 nucleotide sequence: TGTGCCAGCTCACCACCGAGCCTCGGCACAGATACGCAGTATTTT. Filled out from reference TRBV18 and TRBJ2-3, the complete variable domain reads NAGVMQNPRHLVRRRGQEARLRCSPMKGHSHVYWYRQLPEEGLKFMVYLQKENIIDESGMPKERFSAEFPKEGPSILRIQQVVRGDSAAYFCASSPPSLGTDTQYFGPGTRLTVL.

This clone has a single count. This chain uses TRBV6-1 with TRBJ2-7; 13 nucleotides line up with TRBD2. Germline CDR1 MNHNS, CDR2 SASEGT. This CDR3 is 19 amino acids long. The ends lost 0 bases at V and 6 bases at J; junction bases unmatched: 14. DNA of the CDR3: TGTGCCAGCAGTGAAGCCGGAGCCGGGACTAGCGGGATTAAGGGCGAGCAGTACTTC. It is translated as CASSEAGAGTSGIKGEQYF.

The chain recombines TRBV29-1 with TRBJ2-1; D might be TRBD1 (5 bases). V shed 6 bases and J shed 6 bases, with 12 bases lying between them. The length of the CDR3 is 12 residues. CDR1 and CDR2 (germline): SQVTM, ANQGSEA. The DNA for the CDR3 is TGCAGCGTCCCAAGGGGTCTCAATGAGCAGTTCTTC. Protein sequence: CSVPRGLNEQFF.

V and J are TRBV6-5 and TRBJ2-6; D gene ambiguous. Germline assignment: CDR1 MNHEY and CDR2 SVGAGI. V was pared by 7 bases and J by 0 bases, with 7 bases between. The CDR3 spans 14 residues. CDR3 DNA: TGTGCCAGCAACACCATCTCTGGGGCCAACGTCCTGACTTTC. This codes for CASNTISGANVLTF.

This sequence joins TRBV18 and TRBJ1-3; D is ambiguous. V lost 4 bases and J 0 bases, leaving 13 bases between the germline ends. The germline CDR1 and CDR2 sequences are KGHSH and LQKENI. The CDR3 extends over 16 amino acids. The CDR3 DNA is TGTGCCAGCTCACAAGGCGGCCGCCACTCTGGAAACACCATATATTTT. Its protein is CASSQGGRHSGNTIYF.

This clone was detected only a few times. This chain joins TRBV30 and TRBJ1-3, with D unclear. CDR3 length: 15 residues. Germline loops: CDR1 GTSNPN, CDR2 SVGIG (reference sequence). V was shortened by 0 bases and J by 0 bases, with 9 bases between the two germline ends. Here the CDR3 reads CAWSVQSSSGNTIYF. The CDR3 coding sequence is TGTGCCTGGAGTGTACAGTCGAGCTCTGGAAACACCATATATTTT.

The chain links TRBV11-2 to TRBJ1-2; D ambiguous. Trimming stripped 3 bases from V and 4 bases from J, with 12 bases between. CDR3 length: 14 residues. The germline V gene encodes CDR1 SGHAT and CDR2 FQNNGV. The CDR3 sequence: CASSFSESSYGYTF. DNA of the CDR3: TGTGCCAGCAGCTTTTCCGAGTCTAGCTATGGCTACACCTTC.

The gene calls are TRBV7-8 and TRBJ2-4; D is perhaps TRBD2 (7 bases). Germline V gene lookup returns CDR1 SGHVS and CDR2 FQNEAQ. The V end was cut by 3 bases, the J end by 7 bases, with 13 bases between. The CDR3 runs 14 residues. CDR3 DNA sequence: TGTGCCAGCAGCTTTACCGGGGGGCCGAACATTCAGTACTTC. Translating gives CASSFTGGPNIQYF.

The rearrangement uses TRBV9 and TRBJ2-1; weak D call: TRBD1 (5 bases). The CDR3 is 15 residues long. The V gene's germline CDR1 is SGDLS and CDR2 YYNGEE. Trimming cost V 3 bases and J 10 bases, with 20 bases left between them. CDR3: CASSANSRQSHEQFF. The CDR3 nucleotides read TGTGCCAGCAGCGCCAACTCCCGACAGTCACACGAGCAGTTCTTC. The variable domain in full, completed from reference TRBV9 and TRBJ2-1, reads DSGVTQTPKHLITATGQRVTLRCSPRSGDLSVYWYQQSLDQGLQFLIQYYNGEERAKGNILERFSAQQFPDLHSELNLSSLELGDSALYFCASSANSRQSHEQFFGPGTRLTVL.

The chain joins TRBV10-3 to TRBJ1-2; 10 nucleotides line up with TRBD1. Germline assignment: CDR1 ENHRY and CDR2 SYGVKD. The CDR3 runs 15 residues. J gave up 4 bases and V 3 bases, and 5 bases lay outside the gene matches. The CDR3 sequence: CAISDGTGERYGYTF. CDR3 nucleotides: TGTGCCATCAGTGATGGGACAGGGGAGCGCTATGGCTACACCTTC.

V usage is TRBV18 and J usage is TRBJ2-7; a possible D gene is TRBD1 (7 bases). Germline assignment: CDR1 KGHSH and CDR2 LQKENI. V was clipped by 4 bases and J by 7 bases, with 20 bases between them. The CDR3 runs to 15 residues. The DNA of the CDR3 is TGTGCCAGCTCACGGATCTCGGAGGGGGCAGGAGAGCAGTACTTC. Protein product: CASSRISEGAGEQYF.

The genes are TRBV27 and TRBJ1-1; tentatively, D is TRBD1 (6 bases). Trimming pared 4 bases from V and 4 bases from J, leaving 10 bases between. The CDR3 totals 13 residues. Germline V gene sequence: CDR1 MNHEY, CDR2 SMNVEV (reference sequence). The CDR3 DNA follows: TGTGCCAGCAGTTCTGGGGGCGGCACTGAAGCTTTCTTT. This encodes CASSSGGGTEAFF.

The chain links TRBV9 to TRBJ2-3; D may be TRBD2 (7 bases). The CDR3 sequence is 17 residues long. V dropped 0 bases and J dropped 5 bases, with 19 bases sitting between them. Germline loops: CDR1 SGDLS, CDR2 YYNGEE. The CDR3, as DNA: TGTGCCAGCAGCGTAGGGGGACGGGGGGCGCCTGGAGATACGCAGTATTTT. Protein: CASSVGGRGAPGDTQYF.

This clone was seen a few times. This chain links TRBV21-1 with TRBJ1-6; TRBD1, as called in the table, went unchecked against the DNA. TRBV21-1 is a documented pseudogene. The CDR3 consists of 20 residues. CDR3 in amino acids: CASSLGYSGTGRLCNSPLHF. The CDR3 DNA sequence: TGTGCCAGCAGCTTGGGATACTCCGGGACAGGGAGATTATGTAATTCACCCCTCCACTTT.